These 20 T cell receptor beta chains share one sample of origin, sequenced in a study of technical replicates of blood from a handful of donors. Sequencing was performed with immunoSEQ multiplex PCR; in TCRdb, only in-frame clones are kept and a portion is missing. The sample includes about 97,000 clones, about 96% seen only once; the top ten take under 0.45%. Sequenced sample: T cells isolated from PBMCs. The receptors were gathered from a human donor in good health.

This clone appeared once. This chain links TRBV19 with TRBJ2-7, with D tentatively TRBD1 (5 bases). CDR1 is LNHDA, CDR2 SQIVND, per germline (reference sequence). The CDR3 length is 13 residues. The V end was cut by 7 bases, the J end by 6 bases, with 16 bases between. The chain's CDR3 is CASTLIQGGEQYF. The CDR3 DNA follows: TGTGCCAGTACCCTCATCCAGGGTGGCGAGCAGTACTTC.

CDR3 residues: CASSETLAGGFNEQFF. For the CDR3, the DNA is TGTGCCAGCAGTGAAACTCTAGCGGGAGGGTTCAATGAGCAGTTCTTC. The gene calls are TRBV6-1 and TRBJ2-1, with 12 nucleotides matching TRBD2. CDR1 MNHNS and CDR2 SASEGT come from the germline V gene. V dropped 2 bases and J dropped 6; count of bases not matched to a gene: 5. The CDR3 totals 16 residues.

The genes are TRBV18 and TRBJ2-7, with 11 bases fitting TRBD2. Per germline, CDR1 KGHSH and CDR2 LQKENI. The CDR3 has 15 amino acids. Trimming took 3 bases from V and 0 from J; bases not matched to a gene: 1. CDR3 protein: CASSPTSGSSYEQYF. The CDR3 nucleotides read TGTGCCAGCTCACCCACTAGCGGGAGCTCCTACGAGCAGTACTTC.

CDR3 nucleotide sequence: TGTGCCAGCAGTACAGGGTTCGCAACTAATGAAAAACTGTTTTTT. It encodes CASSTGFATNEKLFF. The V call is TRBV28, the J call TRBJ1-4, with D possibly being TRBD1 (6 bases). The CDR3 sequence is 15 residues long. Trimming shortened V by 5 bases and J by 0 bases, and 10 bases separated the two germline ends. Germline V gene lookup returns CDR1 MDHEN and CDR2 SYDVKM.

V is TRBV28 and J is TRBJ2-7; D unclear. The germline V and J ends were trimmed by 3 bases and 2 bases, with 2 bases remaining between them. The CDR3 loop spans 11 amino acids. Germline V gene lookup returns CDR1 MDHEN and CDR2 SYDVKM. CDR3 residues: CASSFTYEQYF. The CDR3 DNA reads TGTGCCAGCAGTTTTACCTACGAGCAGTACTTC. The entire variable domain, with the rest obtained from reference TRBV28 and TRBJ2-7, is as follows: DVKVTQSSRYLVKRTGEKVFLECVQDMDHENMFWYRQDPGLGLRLIYFSYDVKMKEKGDIPEGYSVSREKKERFSLILESASTNQTSMYLCASSFTYEQYFGPGTRLTVT.

The CDR3 sequence is CAFFRGVVEAFF. CDR3 DNA sequence: TGTGCCTTTTTCCGGGGGGTGGTAGAAGCTTTCTTT. V gene TRBV30 combines with J gene TRBJ1-1; D might be TRBD1 (5 bases). V gave up 7 bases and J gave up 8 bases, with 17 bases separating them. The CDR3 is made up of 12 amino acids. Germline loops: CDR1 GTSNPN, CDR2 SVGIG (reference sequence).

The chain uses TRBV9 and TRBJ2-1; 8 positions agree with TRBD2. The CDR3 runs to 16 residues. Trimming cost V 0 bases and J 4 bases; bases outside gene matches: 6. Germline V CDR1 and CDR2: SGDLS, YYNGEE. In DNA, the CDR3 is TGTGCCAGCAGCGTAGTTAGCACTAGCGGATACAATGAGCAGTTCTTC. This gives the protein CASSVVSTSGYNEQFF.

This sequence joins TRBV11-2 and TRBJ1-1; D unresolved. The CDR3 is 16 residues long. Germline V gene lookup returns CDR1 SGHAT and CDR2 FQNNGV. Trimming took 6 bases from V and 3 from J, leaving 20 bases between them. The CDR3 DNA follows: TGTGCCAGCAGTTCAAAGAGAGGGAGGAAAGACACTGAAGCTTTCTTT. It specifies CASSSKRGRKDTEAFF.

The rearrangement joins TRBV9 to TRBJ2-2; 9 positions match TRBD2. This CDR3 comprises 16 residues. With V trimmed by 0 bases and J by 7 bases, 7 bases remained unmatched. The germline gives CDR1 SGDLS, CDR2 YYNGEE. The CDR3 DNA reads TGTGCCAGCAGCGTAGGCGTAGCGGGAGTAGACGGGGAGCTGTTTTTT. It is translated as CASSVGVAGVDGELFF.

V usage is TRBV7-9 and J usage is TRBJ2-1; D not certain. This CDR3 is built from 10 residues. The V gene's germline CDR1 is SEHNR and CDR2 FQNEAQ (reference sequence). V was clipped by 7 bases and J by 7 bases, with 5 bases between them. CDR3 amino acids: CASNINEQFF. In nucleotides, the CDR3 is TGTGCCAGCAACATAAATGAGCAGTTCTTC.

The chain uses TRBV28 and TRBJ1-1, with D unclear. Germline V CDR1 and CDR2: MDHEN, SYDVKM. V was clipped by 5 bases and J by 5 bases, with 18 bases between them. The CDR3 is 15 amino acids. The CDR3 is CASSLAGISRTEAFF. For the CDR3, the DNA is TGTGCCAGCAGTCTAGCCGGGATCTCAAGGACTGAAGCTTTCTTT.

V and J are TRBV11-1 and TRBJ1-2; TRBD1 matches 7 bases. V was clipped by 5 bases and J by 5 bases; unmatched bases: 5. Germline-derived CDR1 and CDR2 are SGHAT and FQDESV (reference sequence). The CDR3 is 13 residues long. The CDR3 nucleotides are TGTGCCAGCAGCATGACAGGGCCTTATGGCTACACCTTC. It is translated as CASSMTGPYGYTF.

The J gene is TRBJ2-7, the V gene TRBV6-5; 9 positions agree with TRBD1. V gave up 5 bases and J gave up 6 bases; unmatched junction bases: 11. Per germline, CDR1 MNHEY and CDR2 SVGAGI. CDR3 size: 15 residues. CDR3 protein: CASSPRTGDEGEQYF. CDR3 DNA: TGTGCCAGCAGTCCCCGGACAGGGGATGAAGGCGAGCAGTACTTC.

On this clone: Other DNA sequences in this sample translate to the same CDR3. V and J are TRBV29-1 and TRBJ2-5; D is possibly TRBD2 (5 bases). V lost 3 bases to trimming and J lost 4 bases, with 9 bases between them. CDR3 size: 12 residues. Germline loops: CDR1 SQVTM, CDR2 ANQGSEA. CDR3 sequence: CSVEKGGETQYF. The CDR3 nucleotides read TGCAGCGTTGAGAAAGGAGGAGAGACCCAGTACTTC.

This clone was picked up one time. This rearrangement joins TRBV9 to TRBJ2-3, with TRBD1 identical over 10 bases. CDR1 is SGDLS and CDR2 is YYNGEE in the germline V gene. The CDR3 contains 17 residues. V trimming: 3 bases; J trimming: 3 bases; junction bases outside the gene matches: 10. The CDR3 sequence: CASSATGTGVNTDTQYF. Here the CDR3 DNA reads TGTGCCAGCAGCGCAACCGGGACAGGGGTGAATACAGATACGCAGTATTTT.

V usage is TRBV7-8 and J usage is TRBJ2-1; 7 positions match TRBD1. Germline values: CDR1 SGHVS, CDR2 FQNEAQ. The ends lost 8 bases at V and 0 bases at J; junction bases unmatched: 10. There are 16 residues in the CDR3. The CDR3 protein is CASPPSDRDSYNEQFF. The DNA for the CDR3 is TGTGCCAGCCCTCCTTCTGACAGGGACTCCTACAATGAGCAGTTCTTC.

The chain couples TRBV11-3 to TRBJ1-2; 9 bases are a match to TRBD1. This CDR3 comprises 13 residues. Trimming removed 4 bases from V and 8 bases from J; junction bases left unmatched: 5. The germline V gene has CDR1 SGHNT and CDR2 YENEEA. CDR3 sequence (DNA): TGTGCCAGCAGCTACAGGACAGGGGAGGGCTACACCTTC. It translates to CASSYRTGEGYTF.

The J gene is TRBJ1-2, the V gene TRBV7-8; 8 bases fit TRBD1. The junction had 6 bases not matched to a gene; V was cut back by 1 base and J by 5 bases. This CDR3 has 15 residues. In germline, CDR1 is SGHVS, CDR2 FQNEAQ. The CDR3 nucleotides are TGTGCCAGCAGCTTAGGGCCAGGGGGCGAGTATGGCTACACCTTC. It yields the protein CASSLGPGGEYGYTF.

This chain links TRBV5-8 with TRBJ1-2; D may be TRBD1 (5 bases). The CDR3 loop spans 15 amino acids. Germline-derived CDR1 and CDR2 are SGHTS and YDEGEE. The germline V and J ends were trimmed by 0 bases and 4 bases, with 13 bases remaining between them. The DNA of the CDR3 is TGTGCCAGCAGCTTGGCGGGCTCGGGGGGCTATGGCTACACCTTC. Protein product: CASSLAGSGGYGYTF.

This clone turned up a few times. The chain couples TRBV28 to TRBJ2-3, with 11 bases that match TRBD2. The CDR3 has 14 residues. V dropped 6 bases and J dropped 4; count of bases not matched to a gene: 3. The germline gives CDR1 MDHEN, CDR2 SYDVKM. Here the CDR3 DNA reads TGTGCCAGCAGGACTAGCGGGAAGTCAGATACGCAGTATTTT. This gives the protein CASRTSGKSDTQYF.